What follows is one T cell receptor beta chain and its context. The antigen is undetermined. CDR1 is SQVTM and CDR2 is ANQGSEA in the germline V gene. With 7 bases clipped from V and 4 bases from J, the junction kept 8 bases outside the gene matches. The CDR3 runs 13 residues. This sample is part of a study of immune evolution from preneoplasia to lung adenocarcinoma. Profiled with immunoSEQ multiplex PCR; TCRdb holds only in-frame clones, not every one. The table lists approximately 4,300 clones, approximately 69% of them singletons. Patient tissue came from resections in Japan or China, 2014–2017. Two lung cancer pathologists independently confirmed each histologic diagnosis. Study results and caveats: Normal lung had the highest top T cell clone frequencies. Later-stage lesions appeared to have more T cells, more diversity, less clonality.

The source of this sequence is a person aged 60-80 years with lung adenocarcinoma. This sequence joins TRBV29-1 and TRBJ1-1; 8 positions agree with TRBD1. The sample comprised FFPE adjacent normal lung tissue. CDR3 bases: TGCAGCGGTGCCGGGACAGGTGGCACTGAAGCTTTCTTT. Translation gives CSGAGTGGTEAFF.